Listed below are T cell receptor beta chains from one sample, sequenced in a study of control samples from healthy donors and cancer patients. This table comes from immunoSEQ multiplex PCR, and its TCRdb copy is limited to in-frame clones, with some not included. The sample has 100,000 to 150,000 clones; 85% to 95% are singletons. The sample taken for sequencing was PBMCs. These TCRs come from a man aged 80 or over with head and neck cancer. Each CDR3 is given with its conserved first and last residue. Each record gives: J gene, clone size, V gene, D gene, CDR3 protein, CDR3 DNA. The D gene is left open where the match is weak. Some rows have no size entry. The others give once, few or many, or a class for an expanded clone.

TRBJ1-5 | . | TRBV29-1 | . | CSVEEKAGAQHF | TGCAGCGTTGAAGAAAAAGCCGGGGCCCAGCATTTT
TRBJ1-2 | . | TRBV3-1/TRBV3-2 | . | CASSQTAPNYGYTF | TGTGCCAGCAGCCAAACAGCCCCTAACTATGGCTACACCTTC
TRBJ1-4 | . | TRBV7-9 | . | CASSFASNEKLFF | TGTGCCAGCAGCTTTGCAAGTAATGAAAAACTGTTTTTT
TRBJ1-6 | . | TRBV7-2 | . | CASSFPGGKDSPLHF | TGTGCCAGCAGCTTCCCTGGGGGGAAAGATTCACCCCTCCACTTT
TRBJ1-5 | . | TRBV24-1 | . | CATSETITGSGKGHNQPQHF | TGTGCCACCAGTGAAACCATAACGGGATCGGGGAAGGGTCACAATCAGCCCCAGCATTTT
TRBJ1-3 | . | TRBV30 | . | CAWSEGSSGNTIYF | TGTGCCTGGTCCGAGGGTTCCTCTGGAAACACCATATATTTT
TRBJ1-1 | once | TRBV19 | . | CASSIGQIYTEAFF | TGTGCCAGTAGTATAGGGCAGATTTACACTGAAGCTTTCTTT
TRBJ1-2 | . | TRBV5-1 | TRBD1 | CASSLGGTEYGYTF | TGCGCCAGCAGCTTGGGGGGGACAGAGTATGGCTACACCTTC
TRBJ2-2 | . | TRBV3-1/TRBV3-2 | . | CASSYREVNTGELFF | TGTGCCAGCAGCTACCGGGAAGTTAACACCGGGGAGCTGTTTTTT
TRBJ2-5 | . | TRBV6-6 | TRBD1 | CASSLTGIGTQYF | TGTGCCAGCAGCTTGACAGGGATAGGGACCCAGTACTTC
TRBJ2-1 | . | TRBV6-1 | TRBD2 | CASSQAGGPYNEQFF | TGTGCCAGCAGTCAAGCGGGGGGACCCTACAATGAGCAGTTCTTC
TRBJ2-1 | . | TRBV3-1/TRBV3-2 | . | CASSKVSGLYNEQFF | TGTGCCAGCAGCAAAGTGAGCGGGCTCTACAATGAGCAGTTCTTC
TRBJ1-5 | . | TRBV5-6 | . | CASSFGSSQPQHF | TGTGCCAGCAGCTTCGGGTCTTCACAGCCCCAGCATTTT
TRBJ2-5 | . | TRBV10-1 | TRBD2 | CARPSRPSGRVGETQYF | TGCGCCAGGCCCTCCAGACCTAGCGGGAGGGTTGGGGAGACCCAGTACTTC
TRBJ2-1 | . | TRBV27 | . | CASMGGGHYNEQFF | TGTGCCAGCATGGGGGGGGGACACTACAATGAGCAGTTCTTC
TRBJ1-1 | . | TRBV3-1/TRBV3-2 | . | CASRYQPNTEAFF | TGTGCCAGCAGGTACCAACCTAACACTGAAGCTTTCTTT
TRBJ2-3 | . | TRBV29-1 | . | CSVESGRTSTDTQYF | TGCAGCGTTGAGAGCGGACGGACTAGCACAGATACGCAGTATTTT
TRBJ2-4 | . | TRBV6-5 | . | CAGGTEAKNIQYF | TGTGCCGGGGGGACCGAAGCCAAAAACATTCAGTACTTC
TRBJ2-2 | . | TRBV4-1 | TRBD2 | CATRTSGNTGELFF | TGCGCCACCCGGACTAGCGGGAACACCGGGGAGCTGTTTTTT
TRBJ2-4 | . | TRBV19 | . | CATTDLAKNIQYF | TGTGCCACCACCGACTTAGCCAAAAACATTCAGTACTTC
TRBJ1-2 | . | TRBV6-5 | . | CASSYGPGGTYGYTF | TGTGCCAGCAGTTACGGGCCTGGCGGGACCTATGGCTACACCTTC
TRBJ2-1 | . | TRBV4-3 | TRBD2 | CASSQVGRGRLYNEQFF | TGCGCCAGCAGCCAAGTAGGGCGGGGGAGGCTCTACAATGAGCAGTTCTTC
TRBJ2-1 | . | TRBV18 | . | CASSPGLDNEQFF | TGTGCCAGCTCACCTGGGCTCGACAATGAGCAGTTCTTC
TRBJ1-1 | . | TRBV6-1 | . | CASSEMAGEAFF | TGTGCCAGCAGTGAAATGGCCGGTGAAGCTTTCTTT
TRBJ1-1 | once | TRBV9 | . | CASSRGLTNTEAFF | TGTGCCAGCAGCCGGGGACTCACGAACACTGAAGCTTTCTTT
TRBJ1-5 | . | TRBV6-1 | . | CASSESGSNQPQHF | TGTGCCAGCAGTGAATCGGGTAGCAATCAGCCCCAGCATTTT
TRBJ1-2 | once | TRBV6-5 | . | CASSYSQRYGYTF | TGTGCCAGCAGTTACTCACAAAGATATGGCTACACCTTC
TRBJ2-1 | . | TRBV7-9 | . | CASSFSLRWGLEQFF | TGTGCCAGCAGCTTTAGTCTTCGCTGGGGTCTGGAGCAGTTCTTC
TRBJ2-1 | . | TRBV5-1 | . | CASNDLNEQFF | TGCGCCAGCAACGACCTCAATGAGCAGTTCTTC
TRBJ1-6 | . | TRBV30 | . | CAWRVWINSPLHF | TGTGCCTGGAGAGTATGGATAAATTCACCCCTCCACTTT
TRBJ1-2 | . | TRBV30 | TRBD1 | CAWSVKGALNYGYTF | TGTGCCTGGAGTGTCAAGGGGGCCCTTAACTATGGCTACACCTTC
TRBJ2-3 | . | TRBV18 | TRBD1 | CASSPIPDRDEDIDTQYF | TGTGCCAGCTCACCAATTCCCGACAGGGATGAGGACATAGATACGCAGTATTTT
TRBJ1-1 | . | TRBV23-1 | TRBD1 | CASAHDRGLLNTEAFF | TGCGCCAGCGCCCACGACAGGGGCCTTCTGAACACTGAAGCTTTCTTT
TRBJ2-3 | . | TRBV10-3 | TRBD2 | CAISRLAVSTDTQYF | TGTGCCATCAGTAGACTAGCGGTTTCCACAGATACGCAGTATTTT
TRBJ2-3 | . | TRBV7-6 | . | CASSLYSRGAGYTQYF | TGTGCCAGCAGCTTATACAGCCGGGGGGCCGGGTATACGCAGTATTTT
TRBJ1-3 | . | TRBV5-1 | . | CASTTASGNTIYF | TGCGCCAGCACCACGGCCTCTGGAAACACCATATATTTT
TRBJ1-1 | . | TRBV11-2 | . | CASSLGVGTEAFF | TGTGCCAGCAGCTTAGGGGTAGGGACTGAAGCTTTCTTT
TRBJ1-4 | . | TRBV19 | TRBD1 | CASSLGQGPFDEKLFF | TGTGCCAGTAGTCTAGGACAGGGACCGTTCGATGAAAAACTGTTTTTT
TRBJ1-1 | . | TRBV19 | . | CASRTTDGPNTEAFF | TGTGCCAGTAGGACCACGGACGGACCGAACACTGAAGCTTTCTTT
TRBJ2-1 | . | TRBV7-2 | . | CASSLEGGLLVEQFF | TGTGCCAGCAGCTTAGAGGGGGGACTCCTCGTAGAGCAGTTCTTC
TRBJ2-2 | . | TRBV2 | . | CASSGLNANTGELFF | TGTGCCAGCAGTGGACTAAACGCGAACACCGGGGAGCTGTTTTTT
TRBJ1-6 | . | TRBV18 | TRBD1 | CASSSTGRARSPLHF | TGTGCCAGCTCCTCGACAGGGAGAGCCCGTTCACCCCTCCACTTT
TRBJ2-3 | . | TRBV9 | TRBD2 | CASSVALSSGGGDTQYF | TGTGCCAGCAGCGTAGCTCTGTCCAGCGGGGGTGGGGATACGCAGTATTTT